This T cell receptor (beta chain) appears in the sequencing data of a study of blood T cell repertoires in COVID-19. Study in general: From the United States, Italy and Spain came samples of acute and convalescent COVID-19. PBMCs, B-cell-depleted T cells, or T cells provided the cDNA or gDNA that made up the material.

Sequenced by immunoSEQ multiplex PCR; TCRdb stores in-frame clones only, minus some. This table has 200,000 to 250,000 clones, about 86% appearing once. Seattle patients were enrolled while actively infected and followed longitudinally. Trimming took 0 bases from V and 6 from J, leaving 22 bases between them. The CDR3 covers 18 residues. From germline, CDR1 is SGHRS and CDR2 YFSETQ. The chain links TRBV5-1 to TRBJ2-1; D is possibly TRBD2 (5 bases). Sequenced sample: peripheral blood. The clonotype originates from a woman aged 45 to 65 with COVID-19, enrolled during active disease. The CDR3: CASSLAVSGSLAFNEQFF. DNA of the CDR3: TGCGCCAGCAGCTTGGCCGTTTCGGGGTCGCTAGCTTTCAATGAGCAGTTCTTC.